This T cell receptor beta chain was recovered during a study of shared clonotypes between healthy human individuals. The study's findings and limits: Rarefaction showed that sequencing of sorted subsets was incomplete (despite large depth).

TCRdb's table, derived via immunoSEQ multiplex PCR, lists solely in-frame clones and lacks some. The table includes over 1.5 million clones, 95% to 99% detected once. The CDR3 spans 14 residues. The V gene lost 4 bases and the J gene lost 4 bases, with 10 bases spanning the gap. Germline lookup yields CDR1 SGHVS and CDR2 FQNEAQ. Note on this clone: Its antigen is not identified.

CD4+ cells yielded CD45RA+ naive and CD45RA-negative memory subsets. The TCR comes from a young man in good health. The rearrangement links TRBV7-8 to TRBJ2-2; D is perhaps TRBD2 (6 bases). Sequences were obtained from naive CD4+ T cells sorted from blood. Subset: CD45RA+ positively selected. CDR3 sequence: CASSSGLLTGELFF. The CDR3 DNA sequence: TGTGCCAGCAGCTCGGGACTCCTCACCGGGGAGCTGTTTTTT.